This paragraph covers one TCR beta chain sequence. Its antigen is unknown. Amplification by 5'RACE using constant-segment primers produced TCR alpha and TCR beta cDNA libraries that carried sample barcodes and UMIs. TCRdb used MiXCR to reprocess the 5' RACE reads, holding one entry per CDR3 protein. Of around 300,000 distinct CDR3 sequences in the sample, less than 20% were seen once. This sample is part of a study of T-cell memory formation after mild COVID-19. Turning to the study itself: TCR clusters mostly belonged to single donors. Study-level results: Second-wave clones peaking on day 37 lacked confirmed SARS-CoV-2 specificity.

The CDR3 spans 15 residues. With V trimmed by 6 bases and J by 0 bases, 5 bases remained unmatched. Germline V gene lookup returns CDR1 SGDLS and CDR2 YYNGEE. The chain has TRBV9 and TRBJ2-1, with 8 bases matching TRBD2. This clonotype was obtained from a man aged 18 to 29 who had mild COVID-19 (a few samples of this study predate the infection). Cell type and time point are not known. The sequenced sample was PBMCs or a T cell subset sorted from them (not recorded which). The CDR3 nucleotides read TGTGCCAGCACCCACGGGGGGGGCTCCTACAATGAGCAGTTCTTC. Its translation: CASTHGGGSYNEQFF.